One and the same sample provided the 26 T cell receptor beta chains below, sequenced in a study of cytomegalovirus exposure and HLA in healthy donors. The PCR made use of 60 Vbeta and 13 Jbeta primers. TCRdb's table, derived via immunoSEQ multiplex PCR, lists solely in-frame clones and lacks some. The sample has under 95,000 clones, and its top ten clones hold 3% to 4.5%. The sequencing sample was made of PBMCs. The receptors shown here come from a man between 18 and 29 years old in good health and CMV-seropositive.

The chain carries TRBV2 and TRBJ2-1; TRBD2 aligns across 12 bases. With 3 bases clipped from V and 5 bases from J, the junction kept 5 bases outside the gene matches. From germline, CDR1 is SNHLY and CDR2 FYNNEI. The length of the CDR3 is 16 residues. The CDR3 nucleotides are TGTGCCAGCAGTGATTGGACTAGCGGGGTCAACAATGAGCAGTTCTTC. It yields the protein CASSDWTSGVNNEQFF.

V is TRBV6-1 and J is TRBJ2-7; TRBD2 matches 10 bases. The CDR3 is made up of 16 amino acids. With V trimmed by 0 bases and J by 4 bases, 6 bases remained unmatched. Germline values: CDR1 MNHNS, CDR2 SASEGT. The chain's CDR3 is CASSEASSGSSYEQYF. The CDR3 DNA follows: TGTGCCAGCAGTGAAGCGTCTAGCGGGAGTAGTTACGAGCAGTACTTC.

The chain employs TRBV7-9 and TRBJ1-1, with TRBD1 matching 8 bases. J lost 0 bases, V lost 2 bases, and 2 bases had no gene match. The germline V gene encodes CDR1 SEHNR and CDR2 FQNEAQ (reference sequence). The CDR3 totals 15 residues. DNA of the CDR3: TGTGCCAGCAGCTTACAGGGGGCCTTGAACACTGAAGCTTTCTTT. This translates into CASSLQGALNTEAFF.

This sequence joins TRBV9 and TRBJ2-5; the D gene is possibly TRBD2 (5 bases). Deletions cut 3 bases from V and 0 bases from J, with 9 bases between. The CDR3 extends over 14 amino acids. The germline CDR1 and CDR2 sequences are SGDLS and YYNGEE. CDR3 DNA: TGTGCCAGCAGCGGCGCGGGTCACCAAGAGACCCAGTACTTC. It codes for CASSGAGHQETQYF.

V and J are TRBV5-5 and TRBJ2-2; weak D call: TRBD2 (5 bases). V was pared by 0 bases and J by 5 bases, with 8 bases between. This CDR3 has 14 residues. The germline CDR1 and CDR2 sequences are SGHKS and YYEKEE (reference sequence). The CDR3 coding sequence is TGTGCCAGCAGCTTGGCCGGGGTTACCGGGGAGCTGTTTTTT. Translating gives CASSLAGVTGELFF.

V gene TRBV4-1 combines with J gene TRBJ1-6; the match to TRBD1 covers 10 bases. The germline gives CDR1 MGHRA, CDR2 YSYEKL. After removal of 2 bases from V and 4 bases from J, the junction contained 14 bases not matched to a gene. The CDR3 sequence is 20 residues long. CDR3 in amino acids: CASSQPLRRDRGLYNSPLHF. In DNA, the CDR3 is TGCGCCAGCAGCCAACCACTTCGGAGGGACAGGGGTTTGTATAATTCACCCCTCCACTTT.

The chain combines TRBV7-8 with TRBJ2-3, with 8 bases that match TRBD2. CDR1 and CDR2 from the germline V gene are SGHVS and FQNEAQ. With 4 bases clipped from V and 7 bases from J, the junction kept 4 bases outside the gene matches. The length of the CDR3 is 13 residues. In DNA, the CDR3 is TGTGCCAGCAGCTCGGGGGGGCTTTATACGCAGTATTTT. Translated: CASSSGGLYTQYF.

This chain connects TRBV5-1 to TRBJ1-1, with 9 positions matching TRBD1. The CDR3 sequence is 12 residues long. V was clipped by 5 bases and J by 12 bases; unmatched bases: 8. Germline-derived CDR1 and CDR2 are SGHRS and YFSETQ. The CDR3 sequence: CASRPDGQGSFF. The DNA of the CDR3 is TGCGCCAGCAGACCCGACGGACAGGGGTCTTTCTTT.

This chain joins TRBV10-2 and TRBJ1-2, with 9 bases matching TRBD1. This CDR3 spans 19 amino acids. V shed 0 bases, J shed 0 bases, and the junction held 11 bases outside the gene matches. Looked up from germline, CDR1 is WSHSY and CDR2 is SAAADI. CDR3 protein: CASSESGTGSGGSNYGYTF. CDR3 DNA sequence: TGCGCCAGCAGTGAGTCCGGGACAGGGAGTGGAGGGTCTAACTATGGCTACACCTTC.

The gene calls are TRBV6-5 and TRBJ2-2, with 8 bases fitting TRBD1. Germline V gene lookup returns CDR1 MNHEY and CDR2 SVGAGI. This CDR3 is built from 16 residues. With 0 bases clipped from V and 5 bases from J, the junction kept 5 bases outside the gene matches. The CDR3 region is CASSYSTGALTGELFF. The CDR3, as DNA: TGTGCCAGCAGTTACTCGACAGGGGCTCTAACCGGGGAGCTGTTTTTT.

The V call is TRBV6-4, the J call TRBJ1-3; TRBD1 might be the D (6 bases). The CDR3 length is 15 residues. Germline V gene data show CDR1 as MRHNA and CDR2 as SNTAGT. Trimming took off 6 bases at V and 7 bases at J, with 19 bases between the two ends. The CDR3 loop reads CASSRPWTATNTIYF. As DNA, the CDR3 is TGTGCCAGCAGCCGGCCTTGGACAGCGACGAACACCATATATTTT.

The rearrangement joins TRBV7-2 to TRBJ2-1, with D perhaps matching TRBD2 (6 bases). V was shortened by 1 base and J by 10 bases, with 11 bases between the two germline ends. CDR1 is SGHTA and CDR2 is FQGNSA in the germline V gene. This CDR3 spans 13 amino acids. CDR3 residues: CASSLDLRGEQFF. CDR3 coding DNA: TGTGCCAGCAGCTTAGACCTACGGGGGGAGCAGTTCTTC.

The chain is built from TRBV30 and TRBJ1-2; D unresolved. The germline V gene encodes CDR1 GTSNPN and CDR2 SVGIG (reference sequence). Trimming removed 0 bases at V and 6 bases at J, with 14 bases between. The CDR3 is 14 residues long. The CDR3 nucleotides are TGTGCCTGGAGTGTACTCCGGGTTGGTGATGGCTACACCTTC. Amino acid sequence: CAWSVLRVGDGYTF.

This chain uses TRBV5-4 with TRBJ2-4; tentatively, D is TRBD2 (5 bases). Trimming pared 3 bases from V and 1 base from J, leaving 14 bases between. Germline lookup yields CDR1 SGHNT and CDR2 YYREEE (reference sequence). The CDR3 totals 16 residues. CDR3 sequence (DNA): TGTGCCAGCAGCTCGCCAGGAGAGCGGGCCAAAAACATTCAGTACTTC. Residues: CASSSPGERAKNIQYF.

The CDR3 sequence is CASSASDRVGPTEAFF. The DNA of the CDR3 is TGTGCCAGCAGCGCTTCGGACAGGGTCGGGCCCACTGAAGCTTTCTTT. The rearrangement joins TRBV9 to TRBJ1-1; TRBD1 matches at 8 bases. The CDR3 has 16 amino acids. Germline loops: CDR1 SGDLS, CDR2 YYNGEE. The V segment lost 3 bases and the J segment 4 bases; nucleotides outside the gene matches: 11.

The chain carries TRBV29-1 and TRBJ2-7; 10 nucleotides match TRBD1. V was pared by 5 bases and J by 5 bases, with 6 bases of the junction left unmatched. CDR1 and CDR2 (germline): SQVTM, ANQGSEA. The CDR3 loop spans 13 amino acids. CDR3 nucleotides: TGCAGCGTTTTTATGACAGGGGGCCACGAGCAGTACTTC. This encodes CSVFMTGGHEQYF.

The chain has TRBV4-1 and TRBJ2-1; 8 bases are shared with TRBD2. CDR3 length equals 13 residues. Germline trimming cut 4 bases from V and 9 bases from J; bases unmatched to any gene: 5. Germline V gene data show CDR1 as MGHRA and CDR2 as YSYEKL. The CDR3 loop is CASSRGLGVEQFF. The DNA for the CDR3 is TGCGCCAGCAGCCGGGGACTAGGGGTTGAGCAGTTCTTC.

The chain uses TRBV6-1 and TRBJ2-7; 8 nucleotides agree with TRBD2. Germline V gene lookup returns CDR1 MNHNS and CDR2 SASEGT. The CDR3 is 13 residues long. The V segment lost 3 bases and the J segment 4 bases; nucleotides outside the gene matches: 2. The CDR3 sequence is CASSESGRYEQYF. CDR3 DNA: TGTGCCAGCAGTGAGAGCGGGAGATACGAGCAGTACTTC.

This sequence joins TRBV18 and TRBJ2-7; the D gene is possibly TRBD1 (6 bases). The CDR3 covers 13 residues. Looked up from germline, CDR1 is KGHSH and CDR2 is LQKENI. The V and J ends lost 1 base and 6 bases respectively, with 10 bases between them. The CDR3 protein is CASSPRGLFEQYF. The CDR3 DNA reads as TGTGCCAGCTCACCACGGGGGCTTTTCGAGCAGTACTTC.

The chain joins TRBV5-1 to TRBJ2-2; tentatively, D is TRBD2 (6 bases). This CDR3 spans 15 amino acids. Deletions cut 0 bases from V and 5 bases from J, with 11 bases between. The germline V gene has CDR1 SGHRS and CDR2 YFSETQ. CDR3 DNA sequence: TGCGCCAGCAGCTTGGAACTAGCTGTGACCGGGGAGCTGTTTTTT. Amino acid sequence: CASSLELAVTGELFF.

This chain joins TRBV19 and TRBJ2-2; maybe TRBD1 (6 bases). The CDR3 has 14 residues. Germline assignment: CDR1 LNHDA and CDR2 SQIVND (reference sequence). Trimming left V 7 bases short and J 6 bases short, with 15 bases between. The CDR3 reads CASTEVGGAGELFF. DNA for the CDR3: TGTGCCAGTACCGAGGTAGGGGGAGCCGGGGAGCTGTTTTTT.

V gene TRBV4-1 combines with J gene TRBJ2-7; possibly TRBD1 for D (6 bases). Trimming shortened V by 4 bases and J by 3 bases, and 13 bases separated the two germline ends. Germline CDR1 is MGHRA and CDR2 is YSYEKL. The CDR3 contains 14 residues. The CDR3 nucleotides are TGCGCCAGCAGCCTACCGGGACAAAACTACGAGCAGTACTTC. It codes for CASSLPGQNYEQYF.

This chain joins TRBV29-1 and TRBJ1-1; D gene ambiguous. The CDR3 is 11 amino acids. The germline CDR1 and CDR2 sequences are SQVTM and ANQGSEA. V shed 5 bases and J shed 3 bases, with 7 bases lying between them. In DNA, the CDR3 is TGCAGCGTTTCCACATACACTGAAGCTTTCTTT. This translates into CSVSTYTEAFF.

The rearrangement links TRBV28 to TRBJ2-4, with D maybe TRBD2 (7 bases). From germline, CDR1 is MDHEN and CDR2 SYDVKM. V lost 3 bases and J lost 8, with 14 bases in between. This CDR3 is built from 14 residues. The CDR3 DNA reads as TGTGCCAGCAGTTTTGACGGGGGGCTGGACATTCAGTACTTC. Residues: CASSFDGGLDIQYF.

Turning to this clone: The sample carries other DNA sequences with the same CDR3. CDR3 nucleotides: TGTGCCAGTAGTTCGACAGTGAACACTGAAGCTTTCTTT. Translation gives CASSSTVNTEAFF. V usage is TRBV19 and J usage is TRBJ1-1, with D perhaps matching TRBD1 (5 bases). Germline loops: CDR1 LNHDA, CDR2 SQIVND (reference sequence). This CDR3 has 13 amino acids. Trimming left V 5 bases short and J 0 bases short, with 7 bases between.

The J gene is TRBJ2-2, the V gene TRBV9, with 10 bases identical to TRBD2. This CDR3 contains 17 residues. Germline loops: CDR1 SGDLS, CDR2 YYNGEE. The trim removed 0 bases at V and 1 base at J, leaving 3 bases unmatched. In DNA, the CDR3 is TGTGCCAGCAGCGTAGCAACTAGCGGGAAGAACACCGGGGAGCTGTTTTTT. It is translated as CASSVATSGKNTGELFF.